This TCR beta chain comes out of a study of blood T cell repertoires in COVID-19. The wider study: COVID-19 samples from acute and convalescent phases originated in the United States, Italy and Spain. PBMCs, B-cell-depleted T cells, or T cells were the source of the cDNA or gDNA that made up the material.

Authors' methods: Quantification of nucleated cells was approximated via reference gene primer amplification. Using immunoSEQ multiplex PCR, the repertoire was profiled, and TCRdb retains in-frame clones only, with some absent. V and J calls and clone size come straight from that table; D and trimming were deduced from the DNA. Of about 50,000 clones in the sample, 65% to 90% were seen once. V was trimmed by 5 bases and J by 6 bases, leaving 16 bases between them. This CDR3 contains 15 residues. CDR1 is SEHNR, CDR2 FQNEAQ, per germline (reference sequence). The sequencing sample was made of peripheral blood. The chain links TRBV7-9 to TRBJ2-2, with D possibly being TRBD2 (7 bases). This clonotype originated in a woman of 80 years or more with COVID-19, enrolled during active disease. As DNA, the CDR3 is TGTGCCAGCAGCCGGGCGGGGGCCCAGCCCGGGGAGCTGTTTTTT. Its translation is CASSRAGAQPGELFF.